The 26 T cell receptor beta chains listed next were all sequenced from one sample in a study of shared clonotypes between healthy human individuals (dated by TCRdb to about 2020). Libraries were constructed by the immunoSEQ multiplex PCR assay. Not all clones reach the TCRdb copy of this immuneACCESS table, which keeps in-frame sequences only. Checked studies attribute under half of the gap to unresolved V genes and leave the rest unexplained. This sample is represented by roughly 2.4 million clones; approximately 96% of them were singletons. Around 0.13% of the sample is in the top ten clones. The material sequenced was naive CD4+ T cells sorted from blood. The sample's cell subset or site label, decoded: CD45RA+ positively selected. Receptor source: a man aged 18 to 29 in good health.

The chain employs TRBV6-4 and TRBJ1-1; D gene unclear. Per the germline V gene, CDR1 is MRHNA and CDR2 is SNTAGT. The length of the CDR3 is 12 residues. V was cut by 0 bases and J by 11 bases, with 10 bases left in between. This CDR3 reads CASSDSGRVAFF. DNA of the CDR3: TGTGCCAGCAGTGACTCGGGGAGGGTGGCTTTCTTT.

The V call is TRBV4-1, the J call TRBJ1-3; D call uncertain. V was pared by 5 bases and J by 0 bases, with 5 bases between. The CDR3 covers 13 residues. From germline, CDR1 is MGHRA and CDR2 YSYEKL. The CDR3 loop reads CASSWNSGNTIYF. The CDR3 coding sequence is TGCGCCAGCAGCTGGAACTCTGGAAACACCATATATTTT.

As regards this clone: In the same sample, other DNA sequences code for this CDR3. This chain joins TRBV6-5 and TRBJ2-7, with TRBD1 identical over 7 bases. The V gene end was trimmed by 6 bases and the J gene end by 0 bases; junction bases not matched to a gene: 8. Per germline, CDR1 MNHEY and CDR2 SVGAGI. The CDR3 spans 15 residues. The CDR3 nucleotides read TGTGCCAGCAGCCCTGGGACAGTCAGCTCCTACGAGCAGTACTTC. Translated: CASSPGTVSSYEQYF.

This chain links TRBV29-1 with TRBJ1-2; D may be TRBD1 (6 bases). V was shortened by 4 bases and J by 8 bases, with 14 bases between the two germline ends. Germline loops: CDR1 SQVTM, CDR2 ANQGSEA. CDR3 length: 12 residues. In DNA form, the CDR3 reads TGCAGCGTTGTGGCAGGGGTGGGCGGCTACACCTTC. Its protein product is CSVVAGVGGYTF. The full variable domain, rest sourced from reference TRBV29-1 and TRBJ1-2, is SAVISQKPSRDICQRGTSLTIQCQVDSQVTMMFWYRQQPGQSLTLIATANQGSEATYESGFVIDKFPISRPNLTFSTLTVSNMSPEDSSIYLCSVVAGVGGYTFGSGTRLTVV.

This chain joins TRBV18 and TRBJ2-7, with 7 positions matching TRBD1. Germline loops: CDR1 KGHSH, CDR2 LQKENI. The length of the CDR3 is 18 residues. Trimming at V came to 0 bases and at J to 0 bases, leaving 11 bases not matched to a gene. For the CDR3, the DNA is TGTGCCAGCTCACCACCGGAGAAGGGTGACAGGGCCTCCTACGAGCAGTACTTC. It yields the protein CASSPPEKGDRASYEQYF.

This sequence joins TRBV15 and TRBJ1-2; TRBD1 is a possible D gene (5 bases). This CDR3 has 16 residues. V lost 0 bases and J 3 bases, leaving 14 bases between the germline ends. The germline gives CDR1 LNHNV, CDR2 YYDKDF (reference sequence). The chain's CDR3 is CATSRDLTAGDYGYTF. CDR3 bases: TGTGCCACCAGCAGAGATCTTACGGCGGGGGACTATGGCTACACCTTC.

The rearrangement links TRBV13 to TRBJ2-3; 7 bases match TRBD2. Germline-derived CDR1 and CDR2 are PRHDT and FYEKMQ (reference sequence). V lost 4 bases and J lost 4; bases outside the gene matches: 8. The CDR3 sequence is 15 residues long. Written as DNA, the CDR3 is TGTGCCAGCAGCTCGACTGGGAGGGTTGCAGATACGCAGTATTTT. Residues: CASSSTGRVADTQYF.

This clone was seen only once. V and J are TRBV6-1 and TRBJ2-2; tentatively, D is TRBD1 (5 bases). The germline V and J ends were trimmed by 3 bases and 3 bases, with 11 bases remaining between them. This CDR3 region has 15 residues. The germline V gene has CDR1 MNHNS and CDR2 SASEGT. In nucleotides, the CDR3 is TGTGCCAGCAGTGACAGGGCGGTGGACACCGGGGAGCTGTTTTTT. Protein sequence: CASSDRAVDTGELFF.

The chain carries TRBV5-4 and TRBJ2-5, with 14 bases aligning to TRBD2. The CDR3 sequence is 15 residues long. V lost 4 bases and J lost 5; bases outside the gene matches: 4. In germline, CDR1 is SGHNT, CDR2 YYREEE (reference sequence). CDR3 nucleotide sequence: TGTGCCAGCAGCCAGGGACTAGCGGGAGCCGAGACCCAGTACTTC. Translation gives CASSQGLAGAETQYF.

This clone appeared once. This chain links TRBV9 with TRBJ2-1; TRBD2 matches at 9 bases. Per the germline V gene, CDR1 is SGDLS and CDR2 is YYNGEE. This CDR3 has 18 residues. Trimming cost V 0 bases and J 7 bases; bases outside gene matches: 14. The CDR3 coding sequence is TGTGCCAGCAGCGTAGCCCACCGACCTAGCGGGACGGTTAATGAGCAGTTCTTC. Protein: CASSVAHRPSGTVNEQFF.

Here the CDR3 reads CASSQDSGSGDEQFF. In DNA form, the CDR3 reads TGCGCCAGCAGCCAAGATAGCGGGAGTGGGGATGAGCAGTTCTTC. V and J are TRBV4-3 and TRBJ2-1, with TRBD2 identical over 9 bases. J gave up 8 bases and V 0 bases, and 5 bases lay outside the gene matches. The CDR3 length is 15 residues. The germline CDR1 and CDR2 sequences are LGHNA and YSLEER.

V and J are TRBV15 and TRBJ1-6, with D unclear. Looked up from germline, CDR1 is LNHNV and CDR2 is YYDKDF (reference sequence). CDR3 length: 14 amino acids. Trimming removed 1 base from V and 7 bases from J, with 8 bases in between. CDR3 nucleotides: TGTGCCACCAGCAGAGGGACGGAAAATTCACCCCTCCACTTT. As protein: CATSRGTENSPLHF.

The V and J genes are TRBV28 and TRBJ2-5, with TRBD1 identical over 7 bases. This CDR3 has 14 residues. Germline lookup yields CDR1 MDHEN and CDR2 SYDVKM. V shed 4 bases and J 2 bases; nucleotides not matched to a gene: 4. CDR3 sequence (DNA): TGTGCCAGCAGTTCGACAGGGAGTCAAGAGACCCAGTACTTC. Residues: CASSSTGSQETQYF.

The chain couples TRBV4-1 to TRBJ1-2; no clear D gene. V was trimmed by 4 bases and J by 5 bases, leaving 11 bases between them. The length of the CDR3 is 13 residues. The germline V gene has CDR1 MGHRA and CDR2 YSYEKL. The CDR3 reads CASSPPGEYGYTF. CDR3 DNA: TGCGCCAGCAGCCCCCCCGGAGAGTATGGCTACACCTTC.

The chain links TRBV7-2 to TRBJ1-2; D uncertain. The V end lost 0 bases, the J end lost 2 bases, and 10 bases lay between the germline ends. From germline, CDR1 is SGHTA and CDR2 FQGNSA. The CDR3 is 15 amino acids. CDR3 region: CASSLAWAENYGYTF. The DNA of the CDR3 is TGTGCCAGCAGCTTAGCCTGGGCGGAGAACTATGGCTACACCTTC.

V gene TRBV7-3 combines with J gene TRBJ2-3; the D gene is possibly TRBD1 (5 bases). Germline V gene lookup returns CDR1 SGHTA and CDR2 FQGTGA. The germline V and J ends were trimmed by 2 bases and 4 bases, with 13 bases remaining between them. The CDR3 has 15 amino acids. Written as DNA, the CDR3 is TGTGCCAGCAGCTTAGAAGGGGCGGTCCCAGATACGCAGTATTTT. Amino acid sequence: CASSLEGAVPDTQYF.

This chain joins TRBV28 and TRBJ1-6, with D possibly being TRBD1 (6 bases). Germline-derived CDR1 and CDR2 are MDHEN and SYDVKM. The CDR3 spans 19 residues. Trimming removed 7 bases at V and 0 bases at J, with 22 bases between. CDR3 sequence reads: CASKGGGTGFSSYNSPLHF. The DNA for the CDR3 is TGTGCCAGCAAGGGAGGCGGTACAGGGTTCAGCTCCTATAATTCACCCCTCCACTTT. Complete variable domain (other parts from reference TRBV28 and TRBJ1-6): DVKVTQSSRYLVKRTGEKVFLECVQDMDHENMFWYRQDPGLGLRLIYFSYDVKMKEKGDIPEGYSVSREKKERFSLILESASTNQTSMYLCASKGGGTGFSSYNSPLHFGNGTRLTVT.

The rearrangement links TRBV28 to TRBJ1-3; the D is unclear. CDR1 and CDR2 (germline): MDHEN, SYDVKM. This CDR3 has 15 residues. V gave up 5 bases and J gave up 0 bases, with 11 bases separating them. The CDR3 loop reads CASSAGDTSGNTIYF. CDR3 coding DNA: TGTGCCAGCAGTGCTGGAGACACCTCTGGAAACACCATATATTTT. The complete variable domain, with remaining parts taken from reference TRBV28 and TRBJ1-3, reads DVKVTQSSRYLVKRTGEKVFLECVQDMDHENMFWYRQDPGLGLRLIYFSYDVKMKEKGDIPEGYSVSREKKERFSLILESASTNQTSMYLCASSAGDTSGNTIYFGEGSWLTVV.

The chain couples TRBV5-1 to TRBJ2-3; D may be TRBD2 (6 bases). Trimming stripped 0 bases from V and 3 bases from J, with 14 bases between. The length of the CDR3 is 16 residues. Per germline, CDR1 SGHRS and CDR2 YFSETQ. DNA of the CDR3: TGCGCCAGCAGCTTGGAAGCGGGCGAGAGGACAGATACGCAGTATTTT. It specifies CASSLEAGERTDTQYF.

This clone has a single count. V usage is TRBV2 and J usage is TRBJ2-1; D might be TRBD2 (5 bases). Deletions cut 10 bases from V and 2 bases from J, with 15 bases between. CDR1 and CDR2 from the germline V gene are SNHLY and FYNNEI. There are 14 residues in the CDR3. The CDR3 loop is CATEAGGAYNEQFF. The CDR3, as DNA: TGTGCCACCGAGGCGGGCGGAGCCTACAATGAGCAGTTCTTC.

V gene TRBV2 combines with J gene TRBJ2-1; 11 bases are a match to TRBD2. The CDR3 covers 18 residues. V shed 1 base and J 9 bases; nucleotides not matched to a gene: 14. Germline CDR1 and CDR2: SNHLY and FYNNEI. In DNA, the CDR3 is TGTGCCAGCAGTGAAGTAGCCCCGACTAGCGGGAATGCCGGTGAGCAGTTCTTC. Translation: CASSEVAPTSGNAGEQFF.

This chain links TRBV21-1 with TRBJ1-2; the table's D call, TRBD1, has no DNA check behind it. TRBV21-1 is a pseudogene segment. The CDR3 has 14 residues. The CDR3 nucleotides read TGTGCCAGCAGCTCGCGGACAGGAAACTATGGCTACACCTTC. Translated: CASSSRTGNYGYTF.

J is TRBJ2-5 and V is TRBV12-5, with 11 nucleotides matching TRBD2. The V and J ends lost 7 bases and 3 bases, in that order; junction bases with no gene match: 19. There are 19 residues in the CDR3. Germline loops: CDR1 LGHNT, CDR2 FRNRAP. As DNA, the CDR3 is TGTGCTAGTGAACCGCGTGCTAGGGCAGCTAGCGGGAGGAAAGAGACCCAGTACTTC. Protein product: CASEPRARAASGRKETQYF.

The chain combines TRBV30 with TRBJ2-7, with 8 bases identical to TRBD2. Germline V gene lookup returns CDR1 GTSNPN and CDR2 SVGIG (reference sequence). The CDR3 loop spans 14 amino acids. The junction had 8 bases not matched to a gene; V was cut back by 2 bases and J by 5 bases. The CDR3 region is CAWSPAGDVDEQYF. CDR3 in DNA: TGTGCCTGGAGTCCAGCGGGAGACGTCGACGAGCAGTACTTC. The variable domain in full, completed from reference TRBV30 and TRBJ2-7, reads SQTIHQWPATLVQPVGSPLSLECTVEGTSNPNLYWYRQAAGRGLQLLFYSVGIGQISSEVPQNLSASRPQDRQFILSSKKLLLSDSGFYLCAWSPAGDVDEQYFGPGTRLTVT.

The DNA of the CDR3 is TGCGCCAGCAGCCAAGGTGGGACAGGGAGGGTAGAGACCCAGTACTTC. Translating gives CASSQGGTGRVETQYF. This chain links TRBV4-1 with TRBJ2-5, with TRBD1 identical over 9 bases. V was clipped by 1 base and J by 4 bases; unmatched bases: 7. The CDR3 contains 16 residues. The V gene's germline CDR1 is MGHRA and CDR2 YSYEKL.

The rearrangement joins TRBV28 to TRBJ2-2; no definite D call. CDR1 is MDHEN, CDR2 SYDVKM, per germline. The CDR3 extends over 15 amino acids. With 3 bases removed from V and 4 bases from J, the gap between germline ends came to 12 bases. The CDR3 reads CASSFRVRGTGELFF. The CDR3 DNA is TGTGCCAGCAGTTTCCGCGTCCGAGGCACCGGGGAGCTGTTTTTT.